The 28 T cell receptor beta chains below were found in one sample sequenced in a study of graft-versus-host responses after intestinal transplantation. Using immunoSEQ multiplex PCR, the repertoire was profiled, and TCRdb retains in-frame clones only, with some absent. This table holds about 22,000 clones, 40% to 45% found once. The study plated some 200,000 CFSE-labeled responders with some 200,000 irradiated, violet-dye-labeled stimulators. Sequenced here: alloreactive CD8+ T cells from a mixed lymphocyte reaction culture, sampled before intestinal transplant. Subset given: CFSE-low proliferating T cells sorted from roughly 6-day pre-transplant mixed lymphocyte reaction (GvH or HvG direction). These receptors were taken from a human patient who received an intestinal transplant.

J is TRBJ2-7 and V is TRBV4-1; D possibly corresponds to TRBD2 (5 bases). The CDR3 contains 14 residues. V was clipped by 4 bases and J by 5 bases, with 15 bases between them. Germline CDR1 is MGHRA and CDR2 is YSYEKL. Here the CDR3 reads CASSLTELGDEQYF. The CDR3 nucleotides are TGCGCCAGCAGCCTCACGGAACTCGGGGACGAGCAGTACTTC.

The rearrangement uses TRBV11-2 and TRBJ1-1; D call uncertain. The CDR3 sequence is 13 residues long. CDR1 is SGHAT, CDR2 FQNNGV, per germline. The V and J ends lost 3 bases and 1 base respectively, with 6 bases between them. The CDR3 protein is CASSFAENTEAFF. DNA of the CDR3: TGTGCCAGCAGCTTCGCGGAGAACACTGAAGCTTTCTTT.

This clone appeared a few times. CDR3: CASSLDRAGGYEKLFF. The CDR3 DNA follows: TGTGCCAGCAGCTTAGATCGCGCAGGGGGCTATGAAAAACTGTTTTTT. The chain employs TRBV11-3 and TRBJ1-4; 8 bases are a match to TRBD1. This CDR3 comprises 16 residues. J lost 6 bases, V lost 0 bases, and 6 bases had no gene match. CDR1 is SGHNT, CDR2 YENEEA, per germline.

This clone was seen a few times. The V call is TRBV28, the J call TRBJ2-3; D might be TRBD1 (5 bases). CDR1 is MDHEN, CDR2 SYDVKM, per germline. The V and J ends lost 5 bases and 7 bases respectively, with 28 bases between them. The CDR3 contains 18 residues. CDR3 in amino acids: CASSLPGLSIPPGNTQYF. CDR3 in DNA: TGTGCCAGCAGTCTCCCAGGGCTTAGCATCCCCCCAGGGAATACGCAGTATTTT.

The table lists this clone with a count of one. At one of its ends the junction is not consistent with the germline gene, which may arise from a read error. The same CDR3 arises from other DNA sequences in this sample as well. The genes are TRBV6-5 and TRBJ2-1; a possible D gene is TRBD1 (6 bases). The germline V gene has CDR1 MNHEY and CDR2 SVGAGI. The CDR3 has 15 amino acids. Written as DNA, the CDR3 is TGTGCCAGCAGTTACCCACAGGGCTCCTACAACGAGCAGTTCTTC. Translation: CASSYPQGSYNEQFF.

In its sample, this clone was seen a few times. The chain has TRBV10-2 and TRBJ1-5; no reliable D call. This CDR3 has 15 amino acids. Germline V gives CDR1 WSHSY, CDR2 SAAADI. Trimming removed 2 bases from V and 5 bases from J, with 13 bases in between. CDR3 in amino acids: CASSEPQAGYQPQHF. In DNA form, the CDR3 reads TGCGCCAGCAGTGAGCCCCAGGCGGGGTATCAGCCCCAGCATTTT.

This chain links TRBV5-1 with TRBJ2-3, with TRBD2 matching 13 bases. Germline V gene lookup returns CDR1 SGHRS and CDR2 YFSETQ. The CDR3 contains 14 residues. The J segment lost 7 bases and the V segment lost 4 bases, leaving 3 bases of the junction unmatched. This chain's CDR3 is CASSQTSGRNTQYF. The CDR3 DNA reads TGCGCCAGCAGCCAGACTAGCGGGAGGAATACGCAGTATTTT.

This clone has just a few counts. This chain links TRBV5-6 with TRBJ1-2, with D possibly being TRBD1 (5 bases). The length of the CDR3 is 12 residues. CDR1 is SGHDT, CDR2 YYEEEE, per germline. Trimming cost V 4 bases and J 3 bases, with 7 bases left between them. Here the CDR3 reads CASSVTDYGYTF. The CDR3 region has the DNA TGTGCCAGCAGCGTGACAGACTATGGCTACACCTTC. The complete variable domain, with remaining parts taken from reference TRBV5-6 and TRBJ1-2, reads DAGVTQSPTHLIKTRGQQVTLRCSPKSGHDTVSWYQQALGQGPQFIFQYYEEEERQRGNFPDRFSGHQFPNYSSELNVNALLLGDSALYLCASSVTDYGYTFGSGTRLTVV.

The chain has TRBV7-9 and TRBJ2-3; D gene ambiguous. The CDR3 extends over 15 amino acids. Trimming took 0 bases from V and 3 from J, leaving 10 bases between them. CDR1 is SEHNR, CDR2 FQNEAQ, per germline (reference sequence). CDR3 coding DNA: TGTGCCAGCAGCTTAGCGTCCGGAATTACAGATACGCAGTATTTT. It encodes CASSLASGITDTQYF.

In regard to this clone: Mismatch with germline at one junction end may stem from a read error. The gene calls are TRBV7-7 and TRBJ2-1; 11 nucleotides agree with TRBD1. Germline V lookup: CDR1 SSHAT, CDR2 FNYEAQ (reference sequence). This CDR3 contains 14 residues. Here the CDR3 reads CASSLGTGGNEQFF. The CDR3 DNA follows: TGTGCTAGCAGCTTAGGGACAGGGGGCAATGAGCAGTTCTTC. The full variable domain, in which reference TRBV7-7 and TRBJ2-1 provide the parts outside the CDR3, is GAGVSQSPRYKVTKRGQDVTLRCDPISSHATLYWYQQALGQGPEFLTYFNYEAQPDKSGLPSDRFSAERPEGSISTLTIQRTEQRDSAMYRCASSLGTGGNEQFFGPGTRLTVL.

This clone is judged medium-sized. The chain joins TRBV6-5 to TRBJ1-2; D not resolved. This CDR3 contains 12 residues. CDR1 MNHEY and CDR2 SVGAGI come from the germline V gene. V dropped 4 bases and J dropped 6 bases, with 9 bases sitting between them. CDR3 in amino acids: CASSSPSHGYTF. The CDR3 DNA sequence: TGTGCCAGCAGTTCTCCCTCCCATGGCTACACCTTC.

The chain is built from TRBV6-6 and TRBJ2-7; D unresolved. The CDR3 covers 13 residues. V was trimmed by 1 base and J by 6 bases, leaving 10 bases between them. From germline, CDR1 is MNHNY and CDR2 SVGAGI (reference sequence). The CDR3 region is CASSYYPRSEQYF. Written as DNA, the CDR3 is TGTGCCAGCAGTTACTATCCCAGGTCCGAGCAGTACTTC.

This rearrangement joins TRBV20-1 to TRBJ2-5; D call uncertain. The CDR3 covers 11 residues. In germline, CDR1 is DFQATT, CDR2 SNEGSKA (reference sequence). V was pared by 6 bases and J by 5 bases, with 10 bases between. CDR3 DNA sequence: TGCAGTGCCTACACCGGGGAGACCCAGTACTTC. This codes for CSAYTGETQYF.

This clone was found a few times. CDR3 sequence reads: CASSWPRGYGYTF. The CDR3 DNA follows: TGTGCCAGCAGTTGGCCCCGGGGCTATGGCTACACCTTC. V is TRBV6-5 and J is TRBJ1-2; D gene ambiguous. The V end was cut by 4 bases, the J end by 4 bases, with 10 bases between. The CDR3 runs to 13 residues. Germline lookup yields CDR1 MNHEY and CDR2 SVGAGI.

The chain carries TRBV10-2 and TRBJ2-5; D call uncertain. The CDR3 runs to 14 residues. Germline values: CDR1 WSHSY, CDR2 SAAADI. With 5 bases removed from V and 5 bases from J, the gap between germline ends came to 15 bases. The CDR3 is CASSSVRFTETQYF. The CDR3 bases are TGCGCCAGCAGTAGCGTCAGGTTTACGGAGACCCAGTACTTC.

Written as DNA, the CDR3 is TGTGCCAGCTCACCGTCAGCGGGAGCCTCCTACAATGAGCAGTTCTTC. The encoded protein is CASSPSAGASYNEQFF. This chain connects TRBV18 to TRBJ2-1, with 8 bases identical to TRBD2. V shed 3 bases and J 0 bases; nucleotides not matched to a gene: 4. CDR3 length equals 16 residues. Germline CDR1 reads KGHSH; CDR2 reads LQKENI. The variable domain in full, with the rest retrieved from reference TRBV18 and TRBJ2-1, is NAGVMQNPRHLVRRRGQEARLRCSPMKGHSHVYWYRQLPEEGLKFMVYLQKENIIDESGMPKERFSAEFPKEGPSILRIQQVVRGDSAAYFCASSPSAGASYNEQFFGPGTRLTVL.

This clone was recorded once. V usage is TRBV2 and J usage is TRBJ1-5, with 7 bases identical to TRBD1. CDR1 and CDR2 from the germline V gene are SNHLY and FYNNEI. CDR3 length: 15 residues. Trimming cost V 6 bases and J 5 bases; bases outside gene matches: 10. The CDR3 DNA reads TGTGCCAGCAGCGGCCCAGACAGGGAAGATCAGCCCCAGCATTTT. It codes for CASSGPDREDQPQHF.

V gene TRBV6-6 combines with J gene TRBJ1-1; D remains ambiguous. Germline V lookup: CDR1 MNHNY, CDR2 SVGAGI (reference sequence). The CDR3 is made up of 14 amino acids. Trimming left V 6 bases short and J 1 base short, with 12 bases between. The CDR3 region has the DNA TGTGCCAGCAGGCTGGACCGGGGGAACACTGAAGCTTTCTTT. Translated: CASRLDRGNTEAFF.

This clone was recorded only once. The CDR3 sequence: CASSRRTGSSLHF. CDR3 bases: TGTGCCAGCAGCCGACGGACAGGGTCGTCCCTCCACTTT. The rearrangement joins TRBV7-3 to TRBJ1-6; 8 bases map to TRBD1. Trimming removed 5 bases from V and 14 bases from J; junction bases left unmatched: 8. Germline assignment: CDR1 SGHTA and CDR2 FQGTGA. The CDR3 spans 13 residues.

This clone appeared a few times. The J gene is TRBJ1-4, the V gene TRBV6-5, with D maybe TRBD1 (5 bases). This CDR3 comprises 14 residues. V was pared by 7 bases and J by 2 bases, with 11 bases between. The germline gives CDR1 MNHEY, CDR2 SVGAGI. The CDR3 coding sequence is TGTGCCAGCAAAACGGACACTACTAATGAAAAACTGTTTTTT. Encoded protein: CASKTDTTNEKLFF.

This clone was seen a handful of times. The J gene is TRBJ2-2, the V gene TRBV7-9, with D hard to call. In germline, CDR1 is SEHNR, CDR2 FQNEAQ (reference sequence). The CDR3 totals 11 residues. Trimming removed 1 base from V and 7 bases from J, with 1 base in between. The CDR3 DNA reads TGTGCCAGCAGCTTAGTCGGGGAGCTGTTTTTT. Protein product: CASSLVGELFF.

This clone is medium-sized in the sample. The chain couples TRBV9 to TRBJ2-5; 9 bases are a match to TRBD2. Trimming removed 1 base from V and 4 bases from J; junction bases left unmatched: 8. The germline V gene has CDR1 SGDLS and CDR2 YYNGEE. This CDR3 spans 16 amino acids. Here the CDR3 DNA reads TGTGCCAGCAGCGTACTGGCGGGAGGGCCGGGAGAGACCCAGTACTTC. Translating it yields CASSVLAGGPGETQYF. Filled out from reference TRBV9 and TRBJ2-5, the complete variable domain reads DSGVTQTPKHLITATGQRVTLRCSPRSGDLSVYWYQQSLDQGLQFLIQYYNGEERAKGNILERFSAQQFPDLHSELNLSSLELGDSALYFCASSVLAGGPGETQYFGPGTRLLVL.

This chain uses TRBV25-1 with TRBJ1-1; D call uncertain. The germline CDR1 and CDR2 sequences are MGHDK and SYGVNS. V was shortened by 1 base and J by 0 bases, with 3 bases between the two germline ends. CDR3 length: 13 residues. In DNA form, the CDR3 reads TGTGCCAGCAGTGAATGGATGAACACTGAAGCTTTCTTT. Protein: CASSEWMNTEAFF.

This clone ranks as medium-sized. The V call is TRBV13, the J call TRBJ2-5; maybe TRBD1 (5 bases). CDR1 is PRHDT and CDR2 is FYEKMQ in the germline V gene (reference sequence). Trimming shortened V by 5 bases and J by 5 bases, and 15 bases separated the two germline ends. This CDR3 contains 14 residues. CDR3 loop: CASSLKTVGETQYF. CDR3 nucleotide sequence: TGTGCCAGCAGCCTAAAGACAGTGGGGGAGACCCAGTACTTC. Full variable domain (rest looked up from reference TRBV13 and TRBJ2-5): AAGVIQSPRHLIKEKRETATLKCYPIPRHDTVYWYQQGPGQDPQFLISFYEKMQSDKGSIPDRFSAQQFSDYHSELNMSSLELGDSALYFCASSLKTVGETQYFGPGTRLLVL.

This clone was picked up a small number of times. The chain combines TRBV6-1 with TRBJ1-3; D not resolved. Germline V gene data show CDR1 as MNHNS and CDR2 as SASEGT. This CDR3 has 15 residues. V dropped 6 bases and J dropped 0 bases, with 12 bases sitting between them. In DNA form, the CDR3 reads TGTGCCAGCAGCCCTGGACCGATCTCTGGAAACACCATATATTTT. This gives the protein CASSPGPISGNTIYF.

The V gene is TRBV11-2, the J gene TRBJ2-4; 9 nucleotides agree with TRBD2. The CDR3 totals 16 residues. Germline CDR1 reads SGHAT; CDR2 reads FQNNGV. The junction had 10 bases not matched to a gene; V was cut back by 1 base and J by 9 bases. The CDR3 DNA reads TGTGCCAGCAGCTTAGTAGGGCTAGCGGGACGGGGCATTCAGTACTTC. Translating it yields CASSLVGLAGRGIQYF.

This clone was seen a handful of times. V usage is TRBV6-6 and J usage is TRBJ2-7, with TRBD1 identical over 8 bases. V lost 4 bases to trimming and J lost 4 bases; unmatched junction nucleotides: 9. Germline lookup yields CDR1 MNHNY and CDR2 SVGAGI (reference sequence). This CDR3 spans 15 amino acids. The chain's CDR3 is CASSFDRGSRYEQYF. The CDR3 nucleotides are TGTGCCAGCAGTTTTGACAGGGGATCTCGGTACGAGCAGTACTTC.

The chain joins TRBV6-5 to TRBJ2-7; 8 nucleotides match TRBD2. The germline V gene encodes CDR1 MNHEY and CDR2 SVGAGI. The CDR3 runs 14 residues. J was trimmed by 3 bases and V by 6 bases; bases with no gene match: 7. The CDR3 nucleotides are TGTGCCAGCAGCTCCCCGGGAGGGAACTACGAGCAGTACTTC. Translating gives CASSSPGGNYEQYF.